This is a list of T cell receptor beta chains from one sample in a study of neurological immune-mediated disorders. Each CDR3 protein gets one entry after TCRdb re-called the 5' RACE reads with MiXCR. The table lists 45,000 to 65,000 distinct CDR3 sequences, approximately 4.4% of them singletons. Sample: PBMCs. These receptors came from a man aged 50-60 years with multiple sclerosis. Both conserved end residues are part of each CDR3. The order of the fields is clone size, D gene, CDR3 length, J gene, V gene, CDR3 protein, CDR3 DNA. A D gene is named only where the DNA matches it firmly. The listing skips clone size in some rows; elsewhere it reads once, few, many or a size class.

abundance: many; d_gene: .; len: 15; j_gene: TRBJ1-2; v_gene: TRBV5-1; CDR3aa: CASSLVAGADYGYTF; CDR3nt: TGCGCCAGCAGCTTGGTAGCGGGGGCGGACTATGGCTACACCTTC
abundance: few; d_gene: .; len: 18; j_gene: TRBJ2-3; v_gene: TRBV7-8; CDR3aa: CASSLPPLGMTSTDTQYF; CDR3nt: TGTGCCAGCAGCTTACCACCCCTCGGGATGACTAGCACAGATACGCAGTATTTT
abundance: .; d_gene: TRBD1; len: 14; j_gene: TRBJ1-1; v_gene: TRBV11-2; CDR3aa: CASSSSTGVAEAFF; CDR3nt: TGTGCCAGCAGCTCCTCGACAGGGGTGGCTGAAGCTTTCTTT
abundance: many; d_gene: .; len: 15; j_gene: TRBJ2-7; v_gene: TRBV9; CDR3aa: CASSASKRFNGEQYF; CDR3nt: TGTGCCAGCAGCGCGTCCAAGAGGTTTAATGGCGAGCAGTACTTC
abundance: many; d_gene: .; len: 13; j_gene: TRBJ2-3; v_gene: TRBV2; CDR3aa: CASSRVSTDTQYF; CDR3nt: TGTGCCAGCAGCCGCGTTAGCACAGATACGCAGTATTTT
abundance: many; d_gene: .; len: 14; j_gene: TRBJ1-4; v_gene: TRBV3-1; CDR3aa: CASSPDTVSKKLFF; CDR3nt: TGTGCCAGCAGCCCCGACACTGTCTCGAAAAAACTGTTTTTT
abundance: many; d_gene: .; len: 15; j_gene: TRBJ1-6; v_gene: TRBV6-5; CDR3aa: CASSNIQYYDSPLHF; CDR3nt: TGTGCCAGCAGTAACATACAGTATTACGATTCACCCCTCCACTTT
abundance: many; d_gene: .; len: 11; j_gene: TRBJ2-1; v_gene: TRBV27; CDR3aa: CASTKYNEQFF; CDR3nt: TGTGCCAGCACCAAATATAATGAGCAGTTCTTC
abundance: many; d_gene: .; len: 14; j_gene: TRBJ2-2; v_gene: TRBV6-5; CDR3aa: CASSYAKHTGELFF; CDR3nt: TGTGCCAGCAGTTACGCGAAGCACACCGGGGAGCTGTTTTTT
abundance: many; d_gene: .; len: 15; j_gene: TRBJ2-1; v_gene: TRBV15; CDR3aa: CATIQIGASPDEQFF; CDR3nt: TGTGCCACCATACAGATCGGGGCCAGCCCAGATGAGCAGTTCTTC
abundance: many; d_gene: TRBD1; len: 17; j_gene: TRBJ2-7; v_gene: TRBV11-3; CDR3aa: CASSLDRWDSGTYEQYF; CDR3nt: TGTGCCAGCAGCTTAGATCGCTGGGACAGTGGGACCTACGAGCAGTACTTC
abundance: .; d_gene: .; len: 13; j_gene: TRBJ1-2; v_gene: TRBV6-5; CDR3aa: CASSYSSFYGYTF; CDR3nt: TGTGCCAGCAGTTACTCCAGCTTCTATGGCTACACCTTC
abundance: many; d_gene: TRBD1; len: 15; j_gene: TRBJ1-6; v_gene: TRBV20-1; CDR3aa: CSAPHQTGGNSPLNF; CDR3nt: TGCAGTGCTCCCCACCAGACAGGGGGTAATTCACCCCTCAACTTT
abundance: many; d_gene: TRBD2; len: 14; j_gene: TRBJ2-7; v_gene: TRBV20-1; CDR3aa: CSAPERGYSYEQYF; CDR3nt: TGCAGTGCCCCCGAGCGGGGATACTCCTACGAGCAGTACTTC
abundance: .; d_gene: .; len: 13; j_gene: TRBJ1-1; v_gene: TRBV11-3; CDR3aa: CASSLSVNTEAFF; CDR3nt: TGTGCCAGCAGTCTAAGTGTGAACACTGAAGCTTTCTTT
abundance: .; d_gene: TRBD1; len: 15; j_gene: TRBJ2-7; v_gene: TRBV28; CDR3aa: CASSLSPDRGYEQYF; CDR3nt: TGTGCCAGCAGTTTGAGTCCGGACAGGGGATACGAGCAGTACTTC
abundance: few; d_gene: .; len: 13; j_gene: TRBJ2-2; v_gene: TRBV12-3/TRBV12-4; CDR3aa: CASSGSLTGELFF; CDR3nt: TGTGCCAGTTCGGGCTCCCTAACCGGGGAGCTGTTTTTT
abundance: many; d_gene: TRBD1; len: 18; j_gene: TRBJ2-7; v_gene: TRBV7-9; CDR3aa: CASSKAGGGTGALYEQYF; CDR3nt: TGTGCCAGCAGCAAAGCTGGTGGCGGGACAGGGGCCCTCTACGAGCAGTACTTC
abundance: few; d_gene: .; len: 17; j_gene: TRBJ2-1; v_gene: TRBV11-2; CDR3aa: CASRRPRGGFRSNEQFF; CDR3nt: TGTGCCAGCAGGCGCCCGAGAGGGGGATTCCGGTCCAATGAGCAGTTCTTC
abundance: many; d_gene: .; len: 13; j_gene: TRBJ1-2; v_gene: TRBV6-5; CDR3aa: CASSQGSRSGYTF; CDR3nt: TGTGCCAGCAGCCAAGGATCCAGGAGTGGCTACACCTTC
abundance: .; d_gene: .; len: 15; j_gene: TRBJ1-5; v_gene: TRBV10-3; CDR3aa: CAISDRLGVYQPQNF; CDR3nt: TGTGCCATCAGTGATAGGTTAGGGGTATATCAGCCCCAGAATTTT
abundance: many; d_gene: TRBD2; len: 14; j_gene: TRBJ2-1; v_gene: TRBV5-1; CDR3aa: CASSETSGTYEQFF; CDR3nt: TGCGCCAGCAGCGAGACTAGCGGGACGTATGAGCAGTTCTTC
abundance: many; d_gene: TRBD1; len: 14; j_gene: TRBJ1-1; v_gene: TRBV6-5; CDR3aa: CASRFGQANTEAFF; CDR3nt: TGTGCCAGCAGATTTGGACAGGCGAACACTGAAGCTTTCTTT
abundance: many; d_gene: .; len: 13; j_gene: TRBJ1-1; v_gene: TRBV6-5; CDR3aa: CASSYSIWTEAFF; CDR3nt: TGTGCCAGCAGTTACTCGATTTGGACTGAAGCTTTCTTT
abundance: many; d_gene: .; len: 13; j_gene: TRBJ2-5; v_gene: TRBV20-1; CDR3aa: CSAPHGAGETQYF; CDR3nt: TGCAGTGCACCACATGGGGCCGGAGAGACCCAGTACTTC
abundance: many; d_gene: .; len: 16; j_gene: TRBJ1-4; v_gene: TRBV28; CDR3aa: CASSIPRGGANEKLFF; CDR3nt: TGTGCCAGCAGTATACCGAGGGGGGGGGCTAATGAAAAACTGTTTTTT
abundance: .; d_gene: .; len: 13; j_gene: TRBJ2-7; v_gene: TRBV7-2; CDR3aa: CASSLVSAYEQYF; CDR3nt: TGTGCCAGCAGCTTAGTGAGCGCGTACGAGCAGTACTTC
abundance: many; d_gene: .; len: 15; j_gene: TRBJ2-7; v_gene: TRBV4-1; CDR3aa: CASSQDAGRRYEQYF; CDR3nt: TGCGCCAGCAGCCAAGATGCGGGTAGGAGGTACGAGCAGTACTTC
abundance: .; d_gene: TRBD2; len: 16; j_gene: TRBJ2-3; v_gene: TRBV6-1; CDR3aa: CASSELGLAGVDTQYF; CDR3nt: TGTGCCAGCAGTGAACTCGGACTAGCGGGAGTGGATACGCAGTATTTT
abundance: many; d_gene: .; len: 15; j_gene: TRBJ1-4; v_gene: TRBV28; CDR3aa: CASRVRQDGNEKLFF; CDR3nt: TGTGCCAGCAGAGTCCGACAGGACGGTAATGAAAAACTGTTTTTT
abundance: medium-sized; d_gene: .; len: 14; j_gene: TRBJ2-3; v_gene: TRBV20-1; CDR3aa: CSARDESGTDTQYF; CDR3nt: TGCAGTGCTAGAGATGAGTCAGGGACAGATACGCAGTATTTT
abundance: many; d_gene: .; len: 15; j_gene: TRBJ2-3; v_gene: TRBV5-1; CDR3aa: CASSLTGFSTDTQYF; CDR3nt: TGCGCCAGCAGCTTGACAGGGTTTAGCACAGATACGCAGTATTTT
abundance: many; d_gene: TRBD1; len: 14; j_gene: TRBJ1-4; v_gene: TRBV5-1; CDR3aa: CASSLGGWDEKLFF; CDR3nt: TGCGCCAGCAGCTTAGGGGGCTGGGATGAAAAACTGTTTTTT
abundance: .; d_gene: .; len: 12; j_gene: TRBJ2-7; v_gene: TRBV20-1; CDR3aa: CSIIRGHGEQYF; CDR3nt: TGCAGTATCATACGGGGTCATGGGGAGCAGTACTTC
abundance: many; d_gene: .; len: 12; j_gene: TRBJ2-1; v_gene: TRBV5-1; CDR3aa: CASSVAHNEQFF; CDR3nt: TGCGCCAGCAGCGTTGCACACAATGAGCAGTTCTTC
abundance: .; d_gene: .; len: 15; j_gene: TRBJ2-7; v_gene: TRBV5-1; CDR3aa: CASDKDGTSSYEQYF; CDR3nt: TGCGCCAGCGATAAGGACGGAACGAGCTCCTACGAGCAGTACTTC
abundance: many; d_gene: .; len: 16; j_gene: TRBJ2-1; v_gene: TRBV7-2; CDR3aa: CASSLVGGNNYNEQFF; CDR3nt: TGTGCCAGCAGCTTAGTGGGGGGAAACAACTACAATGAGCAGTTCTTC
abundance: .; d_gene: TRBD1; len: 17; j_gene: TRBJ2-3; v_gene: TRBV5-1; CDR3aa: CASSLEALDRGSDTQYF; CDR3nt: TGCGCCAGCAGCTTGGAGGCCTTGGACAGGGGGTCAGATACGCAGTATTTT
abundance: many; d_gene: .; len: 15; j_gene: TRBJ2-5; v_gene: TRBV20-1; CDR3aa: CSAKKGQQVLETQYF; CDR3nt: TGCAGTGCCAAGAAGGGGCAACAAGTTTTGGAGACCCAGTACTTC
abundance: many; d_gene: .; len: 14; j_gene: TRBJ2-1; v_gene: TRBV20-1; CDR3aa: CSARGPLSYNEQFF; CDR3nt: TGCAGTGCTAGGGGACCCCTCTCCTACAATGAGCAGTTCTTC
abundance: many; d_gene: .; len: 10; j_gene: TRBJ2-3; v_gene: TRBV11-2; CDR3aa: CASSFDTQYF; CDR3nt: TGTGCCAGCAGCTTTGACACGCAGTATTTT
abundance: many; d_gene: TRBD2; len: 15; j_gene: TRBJ2-5; v_gene: TRBV20-1; CDR3aa: CSARSPSGYQETQYF; CDR3nt: TGCAGTGCTAGATCCCCTAGCGGGTACCAAGAGACCCAGTACTTC
abundance: .; d_gene: TRBD1; len: 16; j_gene: TRBJ2-3; v_gene: TRBV6-5; CDR3aa: CASSSADRGGRDTQYF; CDR3nt: TGTGCCAGCAGTTCCGCCGACAGGGGGGGGAGAGATACGCAGTATTTT
abundance: many; d_gene: TRBD1; len: 15; j_gene: TRBJ2-2; v_gene: TRBV5-1; CDR3aa: CASSVGQVNTGELFF; CDR3nt: TGCGCCAGCAGCGTGGGACAGGTGAACACCGGGGAGCTGTTTTTT
abundance: many; d_gene: .; len: 15; j_gene: TRBJ2-7; v_gene: TRBV2; CDR3aa: CASSPSNRDSYEQYF; CDR3nt: TGTGCCAGCAGTCCCTCCAACAGGGATTCCTACGAGCAGTACTTC
abundance: many; d_gene: .; len: 15; j_gene: TRBJ1-2; v_gene: TRBV11-2; CDR3aa: CASSFTLGSPRGYTF; CDR3nt: TGTGCCAGCAGCTTTACGCTCGGGTCCCCCCGTGGCTACACCTTC
abundance: .; d_gene: .; len: 14; j_gene: TRBJ2-5; v_gene: TRBV5-4; CDR3aa: CASSLIGTRETQYF; CDR3nt: TGTGCCAGCAGCTTGATCGGGACAAGGGAGACCCAGTACTTC
abundance: few; d_gene: TRBD2; len: 15; j_gene: TRBJ2-5; v_gene: TRBV14; CDR3aa: CASSPSGRIWETQYF; CDR3nt: TGTGCCAGCAGCCCCAGCGGGAGGATCTGGGAGACCCAGTACTTC
abundance: many; d_gene: .; len: 12; j_gene: TRBJ1-2; v_gene: TRBV20-1; CDR3aa: CSGGQPDYGYTF; CDR3nt: TGCAGTGGGGGCCAACCAGACTATGGCTACACCTTC
abundance: many; d_gene: .; len: 13; j_gene: TRBJ2-5; v_gene: TRBV12-3/TRBV12-4; CDR3aa: CASRPSGGETQYF; CDR3nt: TGTGCCAGCAGGCCTAGTGGGGGTGAGACCCAGTACTTC
abundance: many; d_gene: TRBD2; len: 16; j_gene: TRBJ2-2; v_gene: TRBV9; CDR3aa: CASTQGLAGATGELFF; CDR3nt: TGTGCCAGCACCCAGGGACTAGCGGGAGCCACCGGGGAGCTGTTTTTT
abundance: many; d_gene: .; len: 13; j_gene: TRBJ1-2; v_gene: TRBV12-3/TRBV12-4; CDR3aa: CASSLQGPYGYTF; CDR3nt: TGTGCCAGCAGTTTACAGGGACCCTATGGCTACACCTTC
abundance: many; d_gene: TRBD1; len: 16; j_gene: TRBJ1-2; v_gene: TRBV3-1; CDR3aa: CASSQVRGGAGGGYTF; CDR3nt: TGTGCCAGCAGCCAAGTGCGAGGGGGCGCGGGGGGCGGCTACACCTTC
abundance: many; d_gene: .; len: 13; j_gene: TRBJ2-7; v_gene: TRBV5-5; CDR3aa: CASATGGGYEQYF; CDR3nt: TGTGCCAGCGCCACAGGTGGCGGCTACGAGCAGTACTTC
abundance: .; d_gene: TRBD2; len: 14; j_gene: TRBJ2-3; v_gene: TRBV20-1; CDR3aa: CRGTSGRVVDTQYF; CDR3nt: TGCAGGGGAACTAGCGGGAGAGTTGTAGATACGCAGTATTTT
abundance: many; d_gene: .; len: 14; j_gene: TRBJ2-1; v_gene: TRBV5-1; CDR3aa: CASIRDTGNNEQFF; CDR3nt: TGCGCCAGTATCCGGGACACGGGAAACAATGAGCAGTTCTTC
abundance: .; d_gene: .; len: 20; j_gene: TRBJ2-7; v_gene: TRBV12-2; CDR3aa: CASRLDFGIFTSGSFYEQYF; CDR3nt: TGTGCAAGTCGCTTAGATTTCGGCATATTTACTAGCGGGAGTTTCTACGAGCAGTACTTC
abundance: many; d_gene: .; len: 13; j_gene: TRBJ2-3; v_gene: TRBV28; CDR3aa: CASSAWGADTQYF; CDR3nt: TGTGCCAGCAGCGCCTGGGGGGCAGATACGCAGTATTTT
abundance: many; d_gene: .; len: 13; j_gene: TRBJ1-2; v_gene: TRBV12-3/TRBV12-4; CDR3aa: CASSQLGGTGYTF; CDR3nt: TGTGCCAGCAGCCAATTAGGGGGTACAGGCTACACCTTC